Detailed here is one T cell receptor beta chain. This entry is derived from a study of blood T cell repertoires in COVID-19. Measured with immunoSEQ multiplex PCR; TCRdb has only the in-frame clones, and not every one. The profile shows 350,000 to 400,000 clones, around 90% of them singletons. Sequencing was performed on peripheral blood. The receptor was derived from a man between 18 and 29 years old with active or convalescent COVID-19.

The DNA of the CDR3 is TGTGCCAGCACCGGGGCCACAACCTATGGCTACACCTTC. This sequence encodes CASTGATTYGYTF. J is TRBJ1-2 and V is TRBV7-9; a weak D match, TRBD1 (5 bases). The CDR3 spans 13 residues. The ends were cut back, 7 bases at V and 4 bases at J, with 13 bases in the middle. Germline CDR1 and CDR2: SEHNR and FQNEAQ (reference sequence).